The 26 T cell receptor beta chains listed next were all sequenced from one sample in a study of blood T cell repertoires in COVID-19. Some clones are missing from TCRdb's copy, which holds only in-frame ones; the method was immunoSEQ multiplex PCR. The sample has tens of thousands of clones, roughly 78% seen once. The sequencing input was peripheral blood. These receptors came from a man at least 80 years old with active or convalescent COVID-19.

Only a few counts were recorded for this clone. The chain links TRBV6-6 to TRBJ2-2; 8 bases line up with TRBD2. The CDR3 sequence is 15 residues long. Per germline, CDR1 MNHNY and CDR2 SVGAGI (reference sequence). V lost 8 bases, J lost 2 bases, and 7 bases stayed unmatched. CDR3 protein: CASRRAGENTGELFF. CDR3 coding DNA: TGTGCCAGCCGAAGAGCGGGGGAAAACACCGGGGAGCTGTTTTTT.

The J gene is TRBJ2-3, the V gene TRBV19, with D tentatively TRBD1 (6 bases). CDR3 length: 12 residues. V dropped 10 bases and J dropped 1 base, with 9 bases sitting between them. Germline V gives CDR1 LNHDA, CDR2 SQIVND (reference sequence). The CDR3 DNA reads TGTGCCACGCGGACAGGCACAGATACGCAGTATTTT. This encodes CATRTGTDTQYF.

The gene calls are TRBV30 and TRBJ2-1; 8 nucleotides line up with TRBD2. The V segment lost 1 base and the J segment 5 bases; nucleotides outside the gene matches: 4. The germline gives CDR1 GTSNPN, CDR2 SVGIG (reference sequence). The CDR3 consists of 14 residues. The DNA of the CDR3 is TGTGCCTGGAGTGGACTAGCGAGAAACAATGAGCAGTTCTTC. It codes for CAWSGLARNNEQFF. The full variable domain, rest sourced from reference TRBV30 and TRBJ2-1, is SQTIHQWPATLVQPVGSPLSLECTVEGTSNPNLYWYRQAAGRGLQLLFYSVGIGQISSEVPQNLSASRPQDRQFILSSKKLLLSDSGFYLCAWSGLARNNEQFFGPGTRLTVL.

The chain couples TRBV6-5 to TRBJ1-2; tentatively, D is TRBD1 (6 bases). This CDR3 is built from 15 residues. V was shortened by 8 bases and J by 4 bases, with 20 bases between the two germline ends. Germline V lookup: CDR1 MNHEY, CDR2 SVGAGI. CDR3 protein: CASGHGRGGGYGYTF. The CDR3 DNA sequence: TGTGCCAGCGGCCACGGGCGAGGGGGGGGCTATGGCTACACCTTC.

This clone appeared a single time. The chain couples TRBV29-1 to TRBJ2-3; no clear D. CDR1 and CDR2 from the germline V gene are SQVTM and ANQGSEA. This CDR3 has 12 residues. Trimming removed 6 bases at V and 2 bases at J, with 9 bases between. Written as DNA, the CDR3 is TGCAGCGTGACGGGTTTCACAGATACGCAGTATTTT. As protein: CSVTGFTDTQYF.

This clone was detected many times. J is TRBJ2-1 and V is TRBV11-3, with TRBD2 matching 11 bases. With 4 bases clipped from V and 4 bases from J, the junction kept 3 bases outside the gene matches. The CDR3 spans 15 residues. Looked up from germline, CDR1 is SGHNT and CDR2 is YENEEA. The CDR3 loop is CASSWGLAVYNEQFF. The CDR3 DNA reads TGTGCCAGCAGCTGGGGACTAGCGGTTTACAATGAGCAGTTCTTC.

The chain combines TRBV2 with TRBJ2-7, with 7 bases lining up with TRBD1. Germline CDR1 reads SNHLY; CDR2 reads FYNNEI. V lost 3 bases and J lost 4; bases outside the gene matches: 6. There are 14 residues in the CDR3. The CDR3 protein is CASSETGRRYEQYF. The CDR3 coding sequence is TGTGCCAGCAGTGAGACAGGGCGGCGTTACGAGCAGTACTTC. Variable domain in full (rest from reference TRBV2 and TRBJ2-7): EPEVTQTPSHQVTQMGQEVILRCVPISNHLYFYWYRQILGQKVEFLVSFYNNEISEKSEIFDDQFSVERPDGSNFTLKIRSTKLEDSAMYFCASSETGRRYEQYFGPGTRLTVT.

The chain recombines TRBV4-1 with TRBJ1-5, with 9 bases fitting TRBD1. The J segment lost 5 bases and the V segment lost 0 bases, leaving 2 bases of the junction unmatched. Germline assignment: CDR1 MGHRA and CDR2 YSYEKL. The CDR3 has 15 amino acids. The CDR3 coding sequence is TGCGCCAGCAGCCAAGACGGGACAGGGTATCAGCCCCAGCATTTT. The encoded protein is CASSQDGTGYQPQHF.

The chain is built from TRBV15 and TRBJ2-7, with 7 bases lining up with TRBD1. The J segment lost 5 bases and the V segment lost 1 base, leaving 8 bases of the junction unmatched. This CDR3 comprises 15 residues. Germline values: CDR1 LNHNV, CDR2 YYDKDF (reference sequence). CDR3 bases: TGTGCCACCAGCAGAGGGGGAACAGGGGTTGACGAGCAGTACTTC. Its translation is CATSRGGTGVDEQYF.

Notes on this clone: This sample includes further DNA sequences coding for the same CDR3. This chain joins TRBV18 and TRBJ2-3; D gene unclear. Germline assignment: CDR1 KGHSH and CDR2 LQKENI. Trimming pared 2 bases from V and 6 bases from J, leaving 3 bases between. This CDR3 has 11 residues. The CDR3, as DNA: TGTGCCAGCTCACCAGCGGATACGCAGTATTTT. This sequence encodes CASSPADTQYF.

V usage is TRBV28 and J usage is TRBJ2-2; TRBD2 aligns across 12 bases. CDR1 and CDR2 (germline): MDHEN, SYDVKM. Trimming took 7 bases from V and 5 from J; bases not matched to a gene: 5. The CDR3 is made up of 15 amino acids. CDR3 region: CASTGGLAGTGELFF. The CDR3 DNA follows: TGTGCCAGCACTGGGGGACTAGCGGGTACCGGGGAGCTGTTTTTT.

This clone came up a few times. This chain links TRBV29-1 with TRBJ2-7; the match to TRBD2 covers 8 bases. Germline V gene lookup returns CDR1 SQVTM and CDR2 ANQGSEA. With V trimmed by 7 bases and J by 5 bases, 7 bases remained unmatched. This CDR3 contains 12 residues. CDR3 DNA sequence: TGCAGCGGCCTACGGGGGGGTCACGAGCAGTACTTC. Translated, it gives CSGLRGGHEQYF.

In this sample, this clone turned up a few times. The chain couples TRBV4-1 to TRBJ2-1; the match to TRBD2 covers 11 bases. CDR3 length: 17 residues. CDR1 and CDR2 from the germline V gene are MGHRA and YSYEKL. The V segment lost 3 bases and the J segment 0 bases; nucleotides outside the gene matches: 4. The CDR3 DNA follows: TGCGCCAGCAGCCAGGGACTAGCGGCCTCCTCCTACAATGAGCAGTTCTTC. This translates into CASSQGLAASSYNEQFF.

The CDR3 here is CSASSSSGGTQETQYF. The CDR3 nucleotides read TGCAGTGCTAGTTCTTCCAGCGGAGGAACTCAAGAGACCCAGTACTTC. The chain is built from TRBV20-1 and TRBJ2-5, with a weak D call TRBD2 (5 bases). Germline CDR1 reads DFQATT; CDR2 reads SNEGSKA (reference sequence). The CDR3 spans 16 residues. Between the trimmed V and J ends, which lost 3 bases and 2 bases, there was a span of 19 bases.

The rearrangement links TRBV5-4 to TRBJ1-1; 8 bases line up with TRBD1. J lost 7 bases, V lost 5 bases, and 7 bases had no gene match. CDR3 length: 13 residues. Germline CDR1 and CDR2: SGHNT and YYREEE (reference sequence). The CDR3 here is CASRPGGHREAFF. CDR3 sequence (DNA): TGTGCCAGCAGGCCAGGGGGCCATCGTGAAGCTTTCTTT. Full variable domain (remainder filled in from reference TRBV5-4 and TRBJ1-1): ETGVTQSPTHLIKTRGQQVTLRCSSQSGHNTVSWYQQALGQGPQFIFQYYREEENGRGNFPPRFSGLQFPNYSSELNVNALELDDSALYLCASRPGGHREAFFGQGTRLTVV.

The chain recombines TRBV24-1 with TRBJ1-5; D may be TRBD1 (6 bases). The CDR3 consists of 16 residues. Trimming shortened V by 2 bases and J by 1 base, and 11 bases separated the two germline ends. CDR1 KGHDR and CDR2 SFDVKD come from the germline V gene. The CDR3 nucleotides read TGTGCCACCAGTGATTCAAGGGGGGGCAGCAATCAGCCCCAGCATTTT. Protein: CATSDSRGGSNQPQHF.

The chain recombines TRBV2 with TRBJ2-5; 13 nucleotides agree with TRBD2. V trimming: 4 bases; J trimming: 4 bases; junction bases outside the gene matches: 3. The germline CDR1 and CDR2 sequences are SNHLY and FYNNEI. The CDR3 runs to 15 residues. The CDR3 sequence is CASSVGLAGVETQYF. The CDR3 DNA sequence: TGTGCCAGCAGTGTAGGACTAGCGGGGGTAGAGACCCAGTACTTC.

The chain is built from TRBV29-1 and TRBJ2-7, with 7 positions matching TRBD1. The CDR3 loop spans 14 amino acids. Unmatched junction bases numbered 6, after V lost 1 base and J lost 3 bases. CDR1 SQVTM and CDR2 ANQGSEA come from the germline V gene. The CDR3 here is CSVEGQGELYEQYF. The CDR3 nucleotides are TGCAGCGTTGAAGGGCAGGGGGAACTCTACGAGCAGTACTTC.

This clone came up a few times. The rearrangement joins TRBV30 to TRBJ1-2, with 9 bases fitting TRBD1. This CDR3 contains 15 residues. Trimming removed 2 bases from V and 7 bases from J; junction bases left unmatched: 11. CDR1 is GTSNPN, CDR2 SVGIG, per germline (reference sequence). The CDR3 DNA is TGTGCCTGGAGTCCCGGGACAGGGAATGCGGGTGGCTACACCTTC. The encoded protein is CAWSPGTGNAGGYTF. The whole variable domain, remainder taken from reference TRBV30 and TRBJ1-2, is SQTIHQWPATLVQPVGSPLSLECTVEGTSNPNLYWYRQAAGRGLQLLFYSVGIGQISSEVPQNLSASRPQDRQFILSSKKLLLSDSGFYLCAWSPGTGNAGGYTFGSGTRLTVV.

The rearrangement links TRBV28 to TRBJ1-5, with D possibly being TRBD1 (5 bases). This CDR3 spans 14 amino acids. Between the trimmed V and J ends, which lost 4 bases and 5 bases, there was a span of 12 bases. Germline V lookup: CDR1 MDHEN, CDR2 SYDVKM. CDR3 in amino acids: CASSYDSLYQPQHF. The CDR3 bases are TGTGCCAGCAGTTACGACAGCCTGTATCAGCCCCAGCATTTT.

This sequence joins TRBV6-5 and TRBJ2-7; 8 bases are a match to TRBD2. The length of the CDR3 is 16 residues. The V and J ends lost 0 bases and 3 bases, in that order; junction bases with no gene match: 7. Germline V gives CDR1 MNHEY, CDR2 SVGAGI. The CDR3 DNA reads TGTGCCAGCAGTTACTCAGGTAGCGGGACAATCTACGAGCAGTACTTC. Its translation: CASSYSGSGTIYEQYF.

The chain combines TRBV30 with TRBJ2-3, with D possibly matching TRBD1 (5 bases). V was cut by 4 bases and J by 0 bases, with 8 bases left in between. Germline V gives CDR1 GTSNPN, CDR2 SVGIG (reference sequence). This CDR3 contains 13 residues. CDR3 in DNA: TGTGCCTGGAATAGGGGAAGCACAGATACGCAGTATTTT. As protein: CAWNRGSTDTQYF.

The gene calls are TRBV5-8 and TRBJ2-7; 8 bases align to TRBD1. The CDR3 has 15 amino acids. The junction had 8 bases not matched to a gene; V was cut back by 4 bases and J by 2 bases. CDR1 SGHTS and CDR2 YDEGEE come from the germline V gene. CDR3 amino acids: CASSVYTGGPYEQYF. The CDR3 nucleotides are TGTGCCAGCAGCGTCTACACAGGGGGACCCTACGAGCAGTACTTC.

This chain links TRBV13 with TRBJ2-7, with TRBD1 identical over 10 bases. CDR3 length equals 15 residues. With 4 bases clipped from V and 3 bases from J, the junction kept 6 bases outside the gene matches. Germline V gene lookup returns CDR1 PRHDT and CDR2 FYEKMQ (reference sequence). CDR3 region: CASSSRDRGSYEQYF. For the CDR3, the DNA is TGTGCCAGCAGCTCGCGGGACAGGGGAAGCTACGAGCAGTACTTC.

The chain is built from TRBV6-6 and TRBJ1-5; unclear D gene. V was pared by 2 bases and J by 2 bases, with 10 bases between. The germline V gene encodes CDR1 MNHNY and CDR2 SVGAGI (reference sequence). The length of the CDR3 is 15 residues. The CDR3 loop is CASSYATTGNQPQHF. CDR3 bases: TGTGCCAGCAGTTACGCTACCACAGGCAATCAGCCCCAGCATTTT.

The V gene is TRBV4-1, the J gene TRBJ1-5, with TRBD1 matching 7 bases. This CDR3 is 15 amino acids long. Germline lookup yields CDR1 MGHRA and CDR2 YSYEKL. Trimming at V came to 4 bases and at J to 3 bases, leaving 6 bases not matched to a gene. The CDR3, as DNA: TGCGCCAGCAGCCCCTCGGGACAGACCAATCAGCCCCAGCATTTT. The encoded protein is CASSPSGQTNQPQHF.